This T cell receptor (beta chain) comes out of a study of blood T cell repertoires in COVID-19. Study at large: Acute-phase and convalescent COVID-19 samples originated in the United States, Italy and Spain. Sources were T cells, B-cell-depleted T cells, or PBMCs; the material itself was cDNA or gDNA.

In the source study's methods: Quantification of nucleated cells was approximated via reference gene primer amplification. Sequencing was performed with immunoSEQ multiplex PCR; in TCRdb, only in-frame clones are kept and a portion is missing. The V and J calls and clone size were taken over from that table, and D and trimming were inferred from the DNA. Of some 140,000 clones listed, roughly 76% were seen once; the top ten hold around 14%. In its sample, this clone was seen many times. Sequencing was performed on peripheral blood. The origin of this receptor is a man aged 80 or over with acute or convalescent COVID-19.

The CDR3 nucleotides read TGCGCCAGCAGCCGTGACAGGAGCAATGAGCAGTTCTTC. Encoded protein: CASSRDRSNEQFF. The rearrangement links TRBV5-1 to TRBJ2-1, with TRBD1 as a possible D gene (6 bases). The CDR3 runs to 13 residues. Trimming took off 4 bases at V and 6 bases at J, with 11 bases between the two ends. Germline-derived CDR1 and CDR2 are SGHRS and YFSETQ.